These 18 T cell receptor beta chains came from one sample sequenced in a study of blood T cell repertoires in COVID-19. The table came from immunoSEQ multiplex PCR; TCRdb's copy has only in-frame clones and leaves some out. The repertoire has 35,000 to 50,000 clones, about 85% of them found once; the top ten carry 10% to 15%. The material sequenced was peripheral blood. The receptors were gathered from a human donor in a cohort sampled during active COVID-19.

The chain carries TRBV5-4 and TRBJ1-5; TRBD1 matches 8 bases. CDR3 length equals 16 residues. From germline, CDR1 is SGHNT and CDR2 YYREEE (reference sequence). V trimming: 4 bases; J trimming: 0 bases; junction bases outside the gene matches: 6. The CDR3 DNA sequence: TGTGCCAGCAGCGTCGGGACAGGCAATAGCAATCAGCCCCAGCATTTT. It translates to CASSVGTGNSNQPQHF.

There are a few counts of this clone. This chain links TRBV6-2 or TRBV6-3 with TRBJ2-3; weak D call: TRBD2 (5 bases). This CDR3 is 15 amino acids long. CDR1 is MNHEY and CDR2 is SVGEGT in the germline V gene. Trimming removed 2 bases from V and 6 bases from J, with 15 bases in between. Here the CDR3 DNA reads TGTGCCAGCAGTTACGTGCGGGCCGGGGTTGATACGCAGTATTTT. It codes for CASSYVRAGVDTQYF.

The J gene is TRBJ2-7, the V gene TRBV11-3; TRBD1 might be the D (5 bases). Germline loops: CDR1 SGHNT, CDR2 YENEEA. This CDR3 spans 17 amino acids. V shed 3 bases and J shed 2 bases, with 20 bases lying between them. CDR3 loop: CASSLHVRAPLTYEQYF. The CDR3, as DNA: TGTGCCAGCAGCTTGCACGTCAGGGCGCCACTTACCTACGAGCAGTACTTC.

The chain joins TRBV7-6 to TRBJ2-5; 9 bases agree with TRBD2. The CDR3 covers 15 residues. Germline CDR1 and CDR2: SGHVS and FNYEAQ. Trimming took 6 bases from V and 5 from J; bases not matched to a gene: 10. CDR3 nucleotide sequence: TGTGCCAGCAGTCAGGGAGCGGGGGGCCGGGAGACCCAGTACTTC. Protein product: CASSQGAGGRETQYF. Supplemented by reference TRBV7-6 and TRBJ2-5, the full variable domain reads GAGVSQSPRYKVTKRGQDVALRCDPISGHVSLYWYRQALGQGPEFLTYFNYEAQQDKSGLPNDRFSAERPEGSISTLTIQRTEQRDSAMYRCASSQGAGGRETQYFGPGTRLLVL.

The V gene is TRBV29-1, the J gene TRBJ2-3, with TRBD1 as a possible D gene (6 bases). This CDR3 spans 16 amino acids. The germline gives CDR1 SQVTM, CDR2 ANQGSEA. Trimming took 3 bases from V and 7 from J, leaving 23 bases between them. CDR3 sequence: CSVDPQWGPRANTQYF. DNA for the CDR3: TGCAGCGTTGATCCACAGTGGGGGCCACGGGCAAATACGCAGTATTTT.

The chain is built from TRBV19 and TRBJ1-5; 7 positions agree with TRBD1. The germline CDR1 and CDR2 sequences are LNHDA and SQIVND (reference sequence). This CDR3 region has 14 residues. With 7 bases clipped from V and 6 bases from J, the junction kept 9 bases outside the gene matches. In DNA form, the CDR3 reads TGTGCCAGTACCCCGGACAGGCTAATTCAGCCCCAGCATTTT. It codes for CASTPDRLIQPQHF.

The chain combines TRBV7-9 with TRBJ2-3, with 8 bases identical to TRBD2. The CDR3 loop spans 17 amino acids. V lost 4 bases and J lost 7; bases outside the gene matches: 16. Germline loops: CDR1 SEHNR, CDR2 FQNEAQ (reference sequence). CDR3 sequence reads: CASSSTWERERPYTQYF. The CDR3 nucleotides read TGTGCCAGCAGCTCCACCTGGGAGCGGGAGAGGCCATATACGCAGTATTTT.

This chain connects TRBV9 to TRBJ2-3; D may be TRBD1 (5 bases). This CDR3 is 15 amino acids long. Trimming removed 0 bases at V and 2 bases at J, with 10 bases between. CDR1 is SGDLS, CDR2 YYNGEE, per germline. CDR3 amino acids: CASSVGPGLTDTQYF. In nucleotides, the CDR3 is TGTGCCAGCAGCGTAGGTCCAGGGCTCACAGATACGCAGTATTTT.

The chain is built from TRBV6-5 and TRBJ2-1, with TRBD2 identical over 9 bases. The trim removed 5 bases at V and 8 bases at J, leaving 10 bases unmatched. Per germline, CDR1 MNHEY and CDR2 SVGAGI. The CDR3 has 15 residues. CDR3 bases: TGTGCCAGCAGTACACCCGGGACTAGCAACTATGAGCAGTTCTTC. The encoded protein is CASSTPGTSNYEQFF.

V usage is TRBV7-8 and J usage is TRBJ2-5; 10 bases are shared with TRBD1. V was pared by 2 bases and J by 5 bases, with 5 bases of the junction left unmatched. Germline V gene data show CDR1 as SGHVS and CDR2 as FQNEAQ. The CDR3 extends over 15 amino acids. CDR3 residues: CASSLWAGQGETQYF. The CDR3 coding sequence is TGTGCCAGCAGCTTATGGGCGGGACAGGGGGAGACCCAGTACTTC. The whole variable domain, remainder taken from reference TRBV7-8 and TRBJ2-5, is GAGVSQSPRYKVAKRGQDVALRCDPISGHVSLFWYQQALGQGPEFLTYFQNEAQLDKSGLPSDRFFAERPEGSVSTLKIQRTQQEDSAVYLCASSLWAGQGETQYFGPGTRLLVL.

This chain uses TRBV27 with TRBJ2-6, with D perhaps TRBD1 (5 bases). The CDR3 length is 14 residues. The V and J ends lost 4 bases and 2 bases respectively, with 6 bases between them. CDR1 and CDR2 (germline): MNHEY, SMNVEV (reference sequence). The CDR3 DNA follows: TGTGCCAGCAGTTCAGGGCCTGGGGCCAACGTCCTGACTTTC. This sequence encodes CASSSGPGANVLTF.

The CDR3 DNA follows: TGTGCCACCAGGGGAAGGGACCCACCCTACGAGCAGTACTTC. Residues: CATRGRDPPYEQYF. The J gene is TRBJ2-7, the V gene TRBV19; possibly TRBD1 for D (6 bases). The germline V gene has CDR1 LNHDA and CDR2 SQIVND (reference sequence). V was clipped by 10 bases and J by 2 bases, with 18 bases between them. The CDR3 is made up of 14 amino acids.

V is TRBV7-2 and J is TRBJ2-2, with 9 bases fitting TRBD1. Losses at the gene ends were 5 bases for V and 2 bases for J; bases not matched to a gene: 3. The CDR3 spans 15 residues. Germline-derived CDR1 and CDR2 are SGHTA and FQGNSA. CDR3 loop: CASSPGQGNTGELFF. The CDR3 nucleotides read TGTGCCAGCAGCCCGGGACAGGGTAACACCGGGGAGCTGTTTTTT. The whole variable domain, remainder taken from reference TRBV7-2 and TRBJ2-2, is GAGVSQSPSNKVTEKGKDVELRCDPISGHTALYWYRQSLGQGLEFLIYFQGNSAPDKSGLPSDRFSAERTGGSVSTLTIQRTQQEDSAVYLCASSPGQGNTGELFFGEGSRLTVL.

This sequence joins TRBV6-5 and TRBJ1-1; D is possibly TRBD1 (6 bases). The CDR3 sequence is 15 residues long. The V end was cut by 10 bases, the J end by 4 bases, with 22 bases between. Germline CDR1 reads MNHEY; CDR2 reads SVGAGI. The CDR3 loop is CATTLRGGTGTEAFF. CDR3 in DNA: TGTGCCACCACCTTGAGGGGGGGTACGGGCACTGAAGCTTTCTTT.

The chain is built from TRBV6-5 and TRBJ2-5; TRBD2 matches at 8 bases. The germline V gene has CDR1 MNHEY and CDR2 SVGAGI. Trimming cost V 11 bases and J 5 bases; bases outside gene matches: 10. The CDR3 length is 13 residues. The CDR3 coding sequence is TGTGCCTGCGCGGGGGGCTGGGTGGAGACCCAGTACTTC. It yields the protein CACAGGWVETQYF.

The chain links TRBV20-1 to TRBJ2-3; the D gene is possibly TRBD2 (6 bases). The CDR3 has 15 residues. Trimming took 3 bases from V and 3 from J, leaving 16 bases between them. Germline assignment: CDR1 DFQATT and CDR2 SNEGSKA (reference sequence). CDR3 protein: CSASRGGGLTDTQYF. CDR3 DNA: TGCAGTGCTAGTAGGGGTGGAGGGTTAACAGATACGCAGTATTTT.

The chain is built from TRBV2 and TRBJ2-3; D gene unclear. V was shortened by 6 bases and J by 0 bases, with 7 bases between the two germline ends. The CDR3 is 13 residues long. Germline V gives CDR1 SNHLY, CDR2 FYNNEI. CDR3 sequence (DNA): TGTGCCAGCAGGGGCGCTAGCACAGATACGCAGTATTTT. Residues: CASRGASTDTQYF. Together with reference TRBV2 and TRBJ2-3, the CDR3 gives the full variable domain: EPEVTQTPSHQVTQMGQEVILRCVPISNHLYFYWYRQILGQKVEFLVSFYNNEISEKSEIFDDQFSVERPDGSNFTLKIRSTKLEDSAMYFCASRGASTDTQYFGPGTRLTVL.

The V and J genes are TRBV3-1 (or the pseudogene TRBV3-2) and TRBJ2-3; 7 bases agree with TRBD2. The germline gives CDR1 LGHDT, CDR2 YNNKEL (reference sequence). V lost 3 bases, J lost 6 bases, and 12 bases stayed unmatched. The CDR3 spans 16 residues. CDR3 nucleotides: TGTGCCAGCAGCCACGCCCTAGCGGCCTCAGGGGATACGCAGTATTTT. Translated, it gives CASSHALAASGDTQYF.